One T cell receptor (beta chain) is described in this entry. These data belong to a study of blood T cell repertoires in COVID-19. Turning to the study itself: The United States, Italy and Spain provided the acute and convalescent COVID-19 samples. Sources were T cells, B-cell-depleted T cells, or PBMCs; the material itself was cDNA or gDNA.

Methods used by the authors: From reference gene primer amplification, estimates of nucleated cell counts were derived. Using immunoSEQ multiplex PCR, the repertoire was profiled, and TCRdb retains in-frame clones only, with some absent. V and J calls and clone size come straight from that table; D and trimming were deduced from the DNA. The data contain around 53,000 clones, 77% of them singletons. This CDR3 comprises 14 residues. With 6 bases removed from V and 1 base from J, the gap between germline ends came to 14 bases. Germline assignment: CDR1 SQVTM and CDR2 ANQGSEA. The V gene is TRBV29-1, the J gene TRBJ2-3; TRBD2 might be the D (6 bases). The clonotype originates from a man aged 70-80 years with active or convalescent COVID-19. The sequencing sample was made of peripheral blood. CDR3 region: CSVHGGLGTDTQYF. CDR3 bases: TGCAGCGTCCACGGGGGACTGGGCACAGATACGCAGTATTTT.